The source of this T cell receptor (beta chain) is a study of beta chain features in type 1 diabetes. Looking at the study overall: Age, gender, cell numbers and subset yield matched between patients and controls. Study-level findings and limits: Researchers report that Type 1 diabetes patients had moderately but significantly shorter TCRB CDR3s across all four CD4+ subsets.

This clone was counted only a few times. Its antigen is undetermined. The CDR3 sequence is 14 residues long. Deletions cut 4 bases from V and 5 bases from J, with 14 bases between. Germline V lookup: CDR1 LNHDA, CDR2 SQIVND (reference sequence). Reverse transcribing all isolated RNA meant expressed TCRB transcripts were sequenced. Reads from naive, central memory and regulatory T cell samples averaged around 3.5 million. The method was immunoSEQ multiplex PCR; TCRdb's version includes in-frame clones alone and lacks a portion of them. Of more than 95,000 clones listed, approximately 15% are singletons. It was one heparinised blood draw, averaging about 110 mL, that each donor gave.

This TCR came from a man between 18 and 29 years old with type 1 diabetes. The sequencing sample was made of central memory CD4+ T cells from blood. This chain uses TRBV19 with TRBJ1-1; perhaps TRBD1 as D (6 bases). Here the CDR3 DNA reads TGTGCCAGTAGTAAACAGGGCCTTTTGACTGAAGCTTTCTTT. Its protein product is CASSKQGLLTEAFF.